This T cell receptor beta chain was captured by sequencing in a study of regulatory T cells in long-lasting Graves disease listed by TCRdb under 2021. Background for the entire study: Persistent Graves' disease was defined as persistently positive TSH receptor autoantibodies together with antithyroid drug treatment for over 5 years. Peripheral blood TCR sequencing and RNA sequencing compared persistent Graves' disease patients with newly diagnosed Graves' disease patients. The study was conducted in China and was registered as a clinical trial. A total of approximately 35 samples underwent TCR sequencing: around 13 from persistent and some 20 from newly diagnosed Graves' disease patients. Persistent Graves' disease patients in the clinical cohort had taken antithyroid drugs for approximately 10 years on average. Here is what the overall study found, with its caveats: The authors noted that the small sample size was a limitation that may lower accuracy. Only peripheral blood was studied, because thyroid tissue, the primary lesion, was inaccessible. Preferential use of TRBV28, TRBJ1-2 and TRBJ2-5 was observed in persistent disease, whereas TRBV20-1 and TRBJ2-1 were favored in newly diagnosed disease. Sequencing and analysis were limited to the TCR beta chain. Patients with persistent disease shared more public clonotypes (about 2,900) than newly diagnosed patients did (approximately 1,000). Compared with newly diagnosed patients, patients with persistent Graves' disease had lower TCR Shannon entropy and fewer highly expanded clones, which suggests clonal expansion.

This clonotype has just a few counts. Its recognized antigen is unknown. No base quality values were provided; no much bigger clone lies one nucleotide off. The library was produced with multiplex PCR. TCRdb records Illumina HiSeq 4000 as the sequencer. TCR beta libraries were built with iRepertoire HTBI primers and Arm-PCR amplification of CDR3 regions. Before sequencing, the PCR products went through gel purification. On the authors' methods: Gene usage analysis of CDR3 amino acid clonotypes used the approximately 62 TRBV and 11 to 15 TRBJ segments found across samples. COPE and FqMerger were used to merge filtered high-quality paired reads into contigs. BLAST was used to align contigs to the IMGT TRBV, TRBD and TRBJ reference genes, and CDR3 was defined following IMGT. Any clonotype with a frequency above 0.1% was counted as a highly expanded clone. Shannon entropy served as the measure of repertoire diversity, while the Gini coefficient captured V-J evenness. A clonotype found in more than one individual was treated as public. TCRdb reanalyzed the raw reads on its own, using fastp at Q25 for trimming and MiXCR for clone calling, and kept in-frame beta chains. Rows are combined by CDR3 protein, so each entry shows the most common genes and DNA. These V and J calls rely on TCRdb rather than the paper's analysis. The sample profile shows about 400,000 distinct CDR3 sequences; 20% to 25% of them were found once. The top ten hold less than 25% of the sample.

Reading the label with the study, this specimen's time point is: persistent/refractory GD, antithyroid drugs over 5 years with positive TRAb. RNA was extracted from PBMCs in TRIzol for both TCR sequencing and RNA sequencing. The diagnosis of Graves' disease was made according to American Thyroid Association guidelines. Patients for the study were recruited at an endocrinology department in Xi'an, China. Each patient gave approximately 8.8 milliliters of peripheral blood, collected in an EDTA anticoagulant tube. Ficoll Paque Plus density gradient separation was used to isolate PBMCs, and no further T cell sorting was performed. An Agilent 2100 Bioanalyzer and agarose gel were used to check RNA quality, while a NanoDrop 2000 measured RNA concentration. CDR1 and CDR2 are drawn from the germline V gene: SGHAT, FQNNGV. The CDR3 has 15 amino acids, counting the end cysteine and phenylalanine. The only DNA kept is the CDR3, 45 bases in frame from the first base. The junction shows trimming of 6 bases on V and 3 bases on J, and the gene matches do not reach 9 bases of it.

This sample comprised peripheral blood mononuclear cells (PBMCs), obtained when the disease was refractory, from a patient treated with antithyroid drugs. The clonotype originates from a female donor with Graves disease. In this chain, TRBV11-2 is recombined with TRBJ2-5; 8 of the junction bases match TRBD1. The CDR3 protein sequence reads: CASRPAGTGEETQYF. The DNA is TGTGCCAGCAGGCCCGCCGGGACAGGAGAAGAGACCCAGTACTTC.